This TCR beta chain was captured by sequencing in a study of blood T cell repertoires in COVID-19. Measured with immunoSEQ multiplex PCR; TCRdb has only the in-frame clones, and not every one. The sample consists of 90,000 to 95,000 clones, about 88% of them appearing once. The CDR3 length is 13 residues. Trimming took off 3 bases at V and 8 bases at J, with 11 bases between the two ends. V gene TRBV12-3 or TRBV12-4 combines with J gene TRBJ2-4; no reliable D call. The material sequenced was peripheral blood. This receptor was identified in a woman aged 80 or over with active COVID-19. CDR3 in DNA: TGTGCCAGCAGTTTGGGCGCCGTGGACATTCAGTACTTC. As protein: CASSLGAVDIQYF.